The following is a TCR beta chain sequence with its context. This specimen comes from a study of shared clonotypes between healthy human individuals. In germline, CDR1 is SGHDT, CDR2 YYEEEE. The CDR3 totals 13 residues. V gave up 4 bases and J gave up 2 bases, with 7 bases separating them. Using immunoSEQ multiplex PCR, the repertoire was profiled, and TCRdb retains in-frame clones only, with some absent. The sample yields 550,000 to 800,000 clones, around 90% seen once. The chain joins TRBV5-6 to TRBJ1-5; possibly TRBD1 for D (5 bases). The source of this sequence is a man aged 18 to 35 in good health. Some clones in this sample may be carry-over from other donors' samples. Source material: memory CD8+ T cells from PBMCs. The subset denotes: CD45RO+ cells pooled with CCR7-negative TemRA cells. CDR3 in amino acids: CASSRGGNQPQHF. The DNA of the CDR3 is TGTGCCAGCAGCCGAGGGGGCAATCAGCCCCAGCATTTT.